This TCR beta chain comes out of a study of CD8 T cells in Susac syndrome. Study findings and constraints: Only a relatively small number of individuals were included in the TCR sequencing and HLA analysis.

Random hexamers primed reverse transcription of about 0.45 to 1 ug RNA. Across 54 Vbeta and 13 Jbeta, immunoSEQ multiplex PCR amplified TCR beta CDR3. TCRdb reanalysed the immunoSEQ multiplex PCR reads using MiXCR and keeps one entry per CDR3 protein. The sample consists of roughly 60,000 distinct CDR3 sequences, approximately 90% of them appearing once. The CD8+ and CD4+ T cells were negatively isolated, with the TEMRA cells enriched by FACS. The CDR3 totals 12 residues. CDR1 and CDR2 (germline): ENHRY, SYGVKD. V was clipped by 10 bases and J by 4 bases; unmatched bases: 4. On this clonotype itself: No antigen is known for it.

V gene TRBV10-3 combines with J gene TRBJ2-7; 10 positions match TRBD2. The specimen sequenced was CD8+ T cells from PBMCs. The sequence came from a human donor in good health. CDR3 protein: CATTGLAYEQYF. CDR3 coding DNA: TGTGCCACTACGGGACTAGCGTACGAGCAGTACTTC.